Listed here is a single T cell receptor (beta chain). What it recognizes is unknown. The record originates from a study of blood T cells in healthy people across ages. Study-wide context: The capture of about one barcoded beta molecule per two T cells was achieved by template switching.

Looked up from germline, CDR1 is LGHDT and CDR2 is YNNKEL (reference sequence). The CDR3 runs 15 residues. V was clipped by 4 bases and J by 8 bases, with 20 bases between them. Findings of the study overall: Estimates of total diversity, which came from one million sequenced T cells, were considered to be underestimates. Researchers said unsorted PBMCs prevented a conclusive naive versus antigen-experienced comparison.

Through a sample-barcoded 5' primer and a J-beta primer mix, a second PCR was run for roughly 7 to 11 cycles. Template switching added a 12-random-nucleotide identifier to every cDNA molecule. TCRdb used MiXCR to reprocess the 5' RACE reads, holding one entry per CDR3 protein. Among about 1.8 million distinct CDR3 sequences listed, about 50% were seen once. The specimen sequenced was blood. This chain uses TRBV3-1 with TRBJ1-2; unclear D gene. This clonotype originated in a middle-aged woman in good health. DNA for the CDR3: TGTGCCAGCAGCCCAACCCTGGGAGGGCTCGAAGGCTACACCTTC. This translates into CASSPTLGGLEGYTF.